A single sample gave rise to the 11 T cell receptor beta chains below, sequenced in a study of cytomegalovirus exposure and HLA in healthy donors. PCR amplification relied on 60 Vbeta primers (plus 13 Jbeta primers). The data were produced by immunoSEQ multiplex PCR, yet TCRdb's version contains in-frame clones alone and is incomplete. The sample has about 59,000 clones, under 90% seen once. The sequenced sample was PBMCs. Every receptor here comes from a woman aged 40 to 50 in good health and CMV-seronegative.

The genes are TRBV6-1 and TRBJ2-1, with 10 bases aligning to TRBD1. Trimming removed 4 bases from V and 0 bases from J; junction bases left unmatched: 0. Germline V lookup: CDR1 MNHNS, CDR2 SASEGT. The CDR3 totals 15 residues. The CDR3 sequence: CASSGQGASYNEQFF. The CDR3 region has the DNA TGTGCCAGCAGTGGACAGGGGGCCTCCTACAATGAGCAGTTCTTC.

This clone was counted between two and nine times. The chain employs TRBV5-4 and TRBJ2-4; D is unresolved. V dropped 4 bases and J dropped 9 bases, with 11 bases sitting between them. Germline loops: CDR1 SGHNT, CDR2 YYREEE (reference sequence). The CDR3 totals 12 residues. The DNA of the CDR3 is TGTGCCAGCAGCATGGACCAGCGCATTCAGTACTTC. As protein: CASSMDQRIQYF.

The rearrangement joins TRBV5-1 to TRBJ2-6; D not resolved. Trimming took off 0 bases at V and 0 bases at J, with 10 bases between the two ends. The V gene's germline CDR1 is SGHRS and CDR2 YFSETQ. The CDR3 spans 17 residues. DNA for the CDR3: TGCGCCAGCAGCTTGGAAGTAGCCAACTCTGGGGCCAACGTCCTGACTTTC. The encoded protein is CASSLEVANSGANVLTF.

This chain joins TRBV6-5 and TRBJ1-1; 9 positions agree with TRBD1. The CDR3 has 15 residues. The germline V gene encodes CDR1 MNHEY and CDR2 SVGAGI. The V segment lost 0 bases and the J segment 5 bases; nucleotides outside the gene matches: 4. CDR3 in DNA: TGTGCCAGCAGTTACTCCGGACAGGGGAGGACTGAAGCTTTCTTT. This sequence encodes CASSYSGQGRTEAFF.

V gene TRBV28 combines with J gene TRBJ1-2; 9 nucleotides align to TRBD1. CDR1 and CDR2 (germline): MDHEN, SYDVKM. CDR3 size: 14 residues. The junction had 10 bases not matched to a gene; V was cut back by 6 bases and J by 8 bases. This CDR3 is CASRPGQGVRGYTF. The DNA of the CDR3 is TGTGCCAGCAGGCCGGGACAGGGCGTAAGAGGCTACACCTTC.

CDR3 DNA sequence: TGTGCCAGCACCTTAAGACAGGGGTACAATGAGCAGTTCTTC. Its protein product is CASTLRQGYNEQFF. This chain uses TRBV27 with TRBJ2-1, with 8 bases that match TRBD1. V lost 7 bases, J lost 4 bases, and 6 bases stayed unmatched. Germline assignment: CDR1 MNHEY and CDR2 SMNVEV (reference sequence). This CDR3 region has 14 residues.

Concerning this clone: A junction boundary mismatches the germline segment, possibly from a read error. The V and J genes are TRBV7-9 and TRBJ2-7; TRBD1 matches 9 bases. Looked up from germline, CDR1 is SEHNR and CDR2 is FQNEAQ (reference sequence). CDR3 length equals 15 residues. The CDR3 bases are TGTTCCAGCAGCTTATCTGGGACAGGGTCCGCCGAGCAGTACTTC. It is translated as CSSSLSGTGSAEQYF. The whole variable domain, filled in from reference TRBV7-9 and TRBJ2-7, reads DTGVSQNPRHKITKRGQNVTFRCDPISEHNRLYWYRQTLGQGPEFLTYFQNEAQLEKSRLLSDRFSAERPKGSFSTLEIQRTEQGDSAMYLCSSSLSGTGSAEQYFGPGTRLTVT.

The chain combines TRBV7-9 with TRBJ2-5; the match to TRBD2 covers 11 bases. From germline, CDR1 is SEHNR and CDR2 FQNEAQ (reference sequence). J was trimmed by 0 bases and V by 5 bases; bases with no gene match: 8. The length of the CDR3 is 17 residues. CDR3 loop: CASSPSPSGGYQETQYF. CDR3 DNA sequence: TGTGCCAGCAGCCCCTCCCCTAGCGGGGGGTACCAAGAGACCCAGTACTTC.

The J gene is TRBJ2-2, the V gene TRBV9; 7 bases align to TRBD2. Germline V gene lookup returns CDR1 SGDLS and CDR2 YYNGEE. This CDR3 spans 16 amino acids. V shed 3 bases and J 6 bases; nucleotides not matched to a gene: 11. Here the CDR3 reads CASSASQSRGSGELFF. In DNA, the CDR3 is TGTGCCAGCAGCGCATCCCAATCGCGGGGGTCCGGGGAGCTGTTTTTT.

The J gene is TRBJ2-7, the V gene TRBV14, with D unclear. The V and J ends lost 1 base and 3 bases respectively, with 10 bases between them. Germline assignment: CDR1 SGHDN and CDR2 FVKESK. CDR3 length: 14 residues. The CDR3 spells CASSQGPGNYEQYF. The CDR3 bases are TGTGCCAGCAGCCAAGGGCCAGGAAACTACGAGCAGTACTTC. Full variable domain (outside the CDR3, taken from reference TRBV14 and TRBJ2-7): EAGVTQFPSHSVIEKGQTVTLRCDPISGHDNLYWYRRVMGKEIKFLLHFVKESKQDESGMPNNRFLAERTGGTYSTLKVQPAELEDSGVYFCASSQGPGNYEQYFGPGTRLTVT.

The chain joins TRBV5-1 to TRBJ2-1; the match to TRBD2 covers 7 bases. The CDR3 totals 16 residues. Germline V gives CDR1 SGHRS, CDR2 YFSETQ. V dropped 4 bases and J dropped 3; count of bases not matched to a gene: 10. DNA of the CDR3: TGCGCCAGCAGCCCCGACTCGGGAGGCCACTACAATGAGCAGTTCTTC. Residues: CASSPDSGGHYNEQFF.